This T cell receptor beta chain stems from a study of cytomegalovirus exposure and HLA in healthy donors. 60 Vbeta and 13 Jbeta primers were used in PCR. Clones were sequenced by immunoSEQ multiplex PCR, and TCRdb holds only the in-frame ones, with some missing. The sample comprises about 140,000 clones, roughly two thirds of which are singletons, and about 1.8% rests with the top ten. Trimming shortened V by 7 bases and J by 5 bases, and 8 bases separated the two germline ends. The CDR3 contains 11 residues. CDR1 SEHNR and CDR2 FQNEAQ come from the germline V gene (reference sequence). The V call is TRBV7-9, the J call TRBJ2-5; no definite D call. The receptor was derived from a male donor in good health and CMV-seronegative. The specimen was PBMCs. Written as DNA, the CDR3 is TGTGCCAGCACCTTTATGGAGACCCAGTACTTC. It translates to CASTFMETQYF.